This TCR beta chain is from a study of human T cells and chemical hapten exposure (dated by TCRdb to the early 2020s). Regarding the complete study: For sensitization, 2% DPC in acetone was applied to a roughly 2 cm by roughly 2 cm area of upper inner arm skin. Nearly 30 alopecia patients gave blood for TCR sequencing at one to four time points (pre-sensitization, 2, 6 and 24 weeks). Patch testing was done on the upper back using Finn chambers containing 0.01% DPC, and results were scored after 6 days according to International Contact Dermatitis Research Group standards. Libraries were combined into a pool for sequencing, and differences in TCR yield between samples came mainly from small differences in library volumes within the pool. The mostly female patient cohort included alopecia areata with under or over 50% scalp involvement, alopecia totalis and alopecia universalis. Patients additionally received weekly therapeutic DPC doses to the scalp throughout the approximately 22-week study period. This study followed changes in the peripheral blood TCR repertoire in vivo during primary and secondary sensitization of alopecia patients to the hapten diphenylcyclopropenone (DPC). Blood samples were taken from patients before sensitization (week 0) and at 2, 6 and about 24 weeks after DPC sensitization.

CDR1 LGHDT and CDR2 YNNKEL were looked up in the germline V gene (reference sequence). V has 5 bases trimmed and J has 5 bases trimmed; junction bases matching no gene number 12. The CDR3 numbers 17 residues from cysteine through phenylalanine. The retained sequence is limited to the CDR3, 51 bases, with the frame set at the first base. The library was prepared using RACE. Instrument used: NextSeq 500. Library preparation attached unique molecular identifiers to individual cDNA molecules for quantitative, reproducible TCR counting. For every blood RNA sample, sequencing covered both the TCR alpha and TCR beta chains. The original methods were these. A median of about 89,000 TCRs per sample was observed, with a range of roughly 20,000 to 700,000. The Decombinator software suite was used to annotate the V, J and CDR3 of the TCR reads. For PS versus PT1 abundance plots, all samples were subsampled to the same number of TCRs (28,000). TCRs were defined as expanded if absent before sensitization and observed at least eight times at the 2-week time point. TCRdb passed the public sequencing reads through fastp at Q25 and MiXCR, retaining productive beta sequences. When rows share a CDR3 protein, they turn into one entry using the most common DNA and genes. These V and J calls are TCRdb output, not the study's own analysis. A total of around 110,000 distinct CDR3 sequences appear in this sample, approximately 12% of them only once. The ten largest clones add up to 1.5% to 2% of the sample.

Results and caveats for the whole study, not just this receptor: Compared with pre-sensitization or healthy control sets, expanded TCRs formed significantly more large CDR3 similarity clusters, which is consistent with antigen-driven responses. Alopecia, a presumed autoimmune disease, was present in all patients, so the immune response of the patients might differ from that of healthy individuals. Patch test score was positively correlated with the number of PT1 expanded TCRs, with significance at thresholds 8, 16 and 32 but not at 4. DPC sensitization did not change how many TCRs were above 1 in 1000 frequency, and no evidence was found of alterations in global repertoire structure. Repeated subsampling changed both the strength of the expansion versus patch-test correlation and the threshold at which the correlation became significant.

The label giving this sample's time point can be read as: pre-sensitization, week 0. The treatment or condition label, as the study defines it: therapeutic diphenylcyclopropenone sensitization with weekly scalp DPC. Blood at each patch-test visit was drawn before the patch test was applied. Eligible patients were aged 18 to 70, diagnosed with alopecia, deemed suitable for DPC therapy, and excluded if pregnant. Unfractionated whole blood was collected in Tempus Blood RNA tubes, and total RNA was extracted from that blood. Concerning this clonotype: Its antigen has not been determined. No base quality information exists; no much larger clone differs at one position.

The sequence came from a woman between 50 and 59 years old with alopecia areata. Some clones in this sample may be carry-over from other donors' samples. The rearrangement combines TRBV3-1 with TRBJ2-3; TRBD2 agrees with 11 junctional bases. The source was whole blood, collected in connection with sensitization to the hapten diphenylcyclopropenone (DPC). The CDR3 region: CASSKALAGGGLDTQYF. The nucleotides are TGTGCCAGCAGCAAAGCCCTAGCGGGAGGAGGCCTAGATACGCAGTATTTT.